These 32 T cell receptor beta chains were sequenced from one sample in a study of PD-1 blockade in classical Hodgkin lymphoma. Time point reported: cycle 4 day 1 (C4D1), after 6 weeks of nivolumab. Patients all relapsed after autologous stem cell transplantation, and there was variation in brentuximab vedotin exposure. The investigators isolated CD8+ T cells from thawed PBMCs using magnetic negative selection. Sequencing used immunoSEQ multiplex PCR; TCRdb keeps in-frame clones, though not all of them. The sample contains more than 13,000 clones, about nine tenths of which appear only once. Sequenced material: CD8+ T cells from blood, taken before the fourth cycle of nivolumab. These receptors originate from a human donor with classical Hodgkin lymphoma.

This clone was seen a single time. V and J are TRBV6-5 and TRBJ2-7; D gene uncertain. The CDR3 runs to 14 residues. Germline V gene data show CDR1 as MNHEY and CDR2 as SVGAGI. Trimming took off 6 bases at V and 0 bases at J, with 12 bases between the two ends. The CDR3 reads CASRSSWGSYEQYF. Written as DNA, the CDR3 is TGTGCCAGCAGATCGAGCTGGGGCTCCTACGAGCAGTACTTC.

The chain uses TRBV7-3 and TRBJ2-1; TRBD1 or TRBD2 may be the D gene (5 bases each). This CDR3 contains 15 residues. With 0 bases removed from V and 12 bases from J, the gap between germline ends came to 18 bases. From germline, CDR1 is SGHTA and CDR2 FQGTGA. CDR3 in DNA: TGTGCCAGCAGCTTAACGGGTGCCGAAGGGGCGGGGCAGTTCTTC. This codes for CASSLTGAEGAGQFF.

In this sample, this clone turned up once. The J gene is TRBJ2-7, the V gene TRBV19, with D possibly called TRBD1 or TRBD2 (6 bases each). V was trimmed by 3 bases and J by 3 bases, leaving 15 bases between them. The CDR3 is 15 residues long. Looked up from germline, CDR1 is LNHDA and CDR2 is SQIVND (reference sequence). Here the CDR3 reads CASSMSGDTIYEQYF. CDR3 bases: TGTGCCAGTAGTATGTCGGGGGACACTATCTACGAGCAGTACTTC.

The rearrangement uses TRBV4-1 and TRBJ2-3; 10 positions match TRBD2. Losses at the gene ends were 0 bases for V and 10 bases for J; bases not matched to a gene: 10. The CDR3 consists of 16 residues. Germline V lookup: CDR1 MGHRA, CDR2 YSYEKL. CDR3 coding DNA: TGCGCCAGCAGCCAAGATCCGGCTAGCGGGGGCTCTGCGCAGTATTTT. Translated, it gives CASSQDPASGGSAQYF.

V and J are TRBV7-9 and TRBJ2-1; D possibly uses TRBD1 or TRBD2 (5 bases each). The CDR3 consists of 14 residues. Germline V gene data show CDR1 as SEHNR and CDR2 as FQNEAQ (reference sequence). V was cut by 5 bases and J by 6 bases, with 14 bases left in between. The CDR3 sequence is CASSPGPSINEQFF. CDR3 sequence (DNA): TGTGCCAGCAGCCCGGGACCCTCTATCAATGAGCAGTTCTTC.

This rearrangement joins TRBV27 to TRBJ2-3; D uncertain. V was shortened by 0 bases and J by 0 bases, with 10 bases between the two germline ends. This CDR3 region has 16 residues. Germline V lookup: CDR1 MNHEY, CDR2 SMNVEV (reference sequence). CDR3 region: CASSLSWATSTDTQYF. The CDR3 DNA is TGTGCCAGCAGTTTATCGTGGGCTACCAGCACAGATACGCAGTATTTT.

The V and J genes are TRBV27 and TRBJ2-1; 15 bases align to TRBD2. V was pared by 6 bases and J by 4 bases, with 4 bases of the junction left unmatched. Germline V lookup: CDR1 MNHEY, CDR2 SMNVEV (reference sequence). CDR3 length: 16 amino acids. CDR3: CASSSGTSGGYNEQFF. The DNA of the CDR3 is TGTGCCAGCAGCTCCGGGACTAGCGGGGGGTACAATGAGCAGTTCTTC.

The genes are TRBV27 and TRBJ2-1; D is uncertain. There are 13 residues in the CDR3. The V end was cut by 3 bases, the J end by 4 bases, with 7 bases between. The germline CDR1 and CDR2 sequences are MNHEY and SMNVEV (reference sequence). CDR3 DNA sequence: TGTGCCAGCAGTTTCGACAATTACAATGAGCAGTTCTTC. Translation gives CASSFDNYNEQFF.

CDR3 region: CASSPGTGGQPQHF. The CDR3 DNA reads TGTGCCAGCAGCCCCGGGACAGGGGGACAGCCCCAGCATTTT. The genes are TRBV9 and TRBJ1-5; 11 bases fit TRBD1. The CDR3 runs to 14 residues. Germline CDR1 SGDLS, CDR2 YYNGEE. Trimming took 4 bases from V and 7 from J; bases not matched to a gene: 4.

The genes are TRBV27 and TRBJ2-1; D not resolved. The germline V gene encodes CDR1 MNHEY and CDR2 SMNVEV (reference sequence). The CDR3 runs to 14 residues. V lost 2 bases and J 1 base, leaving 6 bases between the germline ends. The CDR3 spells CASSLAVSYNEQFF. The CDR3 coding sequence is TGTGCCAGCAGTTTAGCCGTATCCTACAATGAGCAGTTCTTC.

The J gene is TRBJ2-2, the V gene TRBV27, with D uncertain. CDR3 length equals 13 residues. Germline V CDR1 and CDR2: MNHEY, SMNVEV (reference sequence). The germline V and J ends were trimmed by 1 base and 2 bases, with 2 bases remaining between them. This CDR3 reads CASSLFNTGELFF. In DNA, the CDR3 is TGTGCCAGCAGTTTATTCAACACCGGGGAGCTGTTTTTT.

The chain uses TRBV27 and TRBJ2-7, with 14 bases lining up with TRBD2. Losses at the gene ends were 3 bases for V and 7 bases for J; bases not matched to a gene: 5. Germline assignment: CDR1 MNHEY and CDR2 SMNVEV (reference sequence). This CDR3 comprises 15 residues. The CDR3 DNA follows: TGTGCCAGCAGTTTGACGGGACTAGCGGGAGATGAGCAGTACTTC. It specifies CASSLTGLAGDEQYF.

As DNA, the CDR3 is TGTGCCAGCAGCTGGCGGGGACAGGAGTACGAGCAGTACTTC. Its protein product is CASSWRGQEYEQYF. The rearrangement uses TRBV11-2 and TRBJ2-7; TRBD1 aligns across 8 bases. Germline V gene lookup returns CDR1 SGHAT and CDR2 FQNNGV. V dropped 4 bases and J dropped 4; count of bases not matched to a gene: 6. The CDR3 spans 14 residues. Variable domain in full (rest from reference TRBV11-2 and TRBJ2-7): EAGVAQSPRYKIIEKRQSVAFWCNPISGHATLYWYQQILGQGPKLLIQFQNNGVVDDSQLPKDRFSAERLKGVDSTLKIQPAKLEDSAVYLCASSWRGQEYEQYFGPGTRLTVT.

The chain joins TRBV5-1 to TRBJ2-7; D is possibly TRBD1 (6 bases). V was cut by 0 bases and J by 5 bases, with 15 bases left in between. This CDR3 comprises 15 residues. Germline CDR1 SGHRS, CDR2 YFSETQ. The CDR3 DNA follows: TGCGCCAGCAGCTTGGCCTGGGGGCCTGGCGACGAGCAGTACTTC. Protein: CASSLAWGPGDEQYF.

The rearrangement links TRBV28 to TRBJ1-1; TRBD1 might be the D (5 bases). The germline V and J ends were trimmed by 8 bases and 3 bases, with 13 bases remaining between them. This CDR3 spans 13 amino acids. Germline V gene lookup returns CDR1 MDHEN and CDR2 SYDVKM. The CDR3 here is CASGGGSDTEAFF. The DNA for the CDR3 is TGTGCCAGCGGGGGGGGGTCGGACACTGAAGCTTTCTTT.

The chain combines TRBV6-6 with TRBJ1-5, with D possibly TRBD1 on 5 matching bases. The CDR3 extends over 15 amino acids. Per germline, CDR1 MNHNY and CDR2 SVGAGI (reference sequence). V lost 2 bases and J 10 bases, leaving 18 bases between the germline ends. The CDR3 nucleotides read TGTGCCAGCAGTTACCCGGGGGAGGGCCGTCGTCCCCAGCATTTT. Protein sequence: CASSYPGEGRRPQHF.

The chain has TRBV27 and TRBJ2-5, with 14 bases fitting TRBD2. Trimming at V came to 5 bases and at J to 7 bases, leaving 18 bases not matched to a gene. Germline CDR1 MNHEY, CDR2 SMNVEV (reference sequence). This CDR3 region has 19 residues. The DNA of the CDR3 is TGTGCCAGCAGTCGATCCGGACTAGCGGGAGGTGTACTGCGAGGGACCCAGTACTTC. Encoded protein: CASSRSGLAGGVLRGTQYF.

The gene calls are TRBV2 and TRBJ2-5, with D possibly matching TRBD2 (6 bases). The CDR3 is 15 residues long. The germline CDR1 and CDR2 sequences are SNHLY and FYNNEI. The V end was cut by 1 base, the J end by 0 bases, with 9 bases between. The CDR3 spells CASSEEGLHQETQYF. CDR3 DNA sequence: TGTGCCAGCAGTGAAGAGGGACTCCACCAAGAGACCCAGTACTTC.

This clone has a single count. V and J are TRBV30 and TRBJ2-7; 7 bases fit TRBD1. There are 14 residues in the CDR3. After removal of 3 bases from V and 4 bases from J, the junction contained 9 bases not matched to a gene. The germline V gene has CDR1 GTSNPN and CDR2 SVGIG (reference sequence). The CDR3, as DNA: TGTGCCTGGAGCTATTGGGACAGAGGATACGAGCAGTACTTC. It codes for CAWSYWDRGYEQYF.

V gene TRBV4-1 combines with J gene TRBJ2-7; no firm D call. Per germline, CDR1 MGHRA and CDR2 YSYEKL. This CDR3 has 15 amino acids. Trimming pared 0 bases from V and 2 bases from J, leaving 11 bases between. The CDR3 spells CASSQERGRTYEQYF. In DNA, the CDR3 is TGCGCCAGCAGCCAAGAGAGAGGTCGAACCTACGAGCAGTACTTC.

The chain employs TRBV10-3 and TRBJ2-7, with 11 bases aligning to TRBD2. This CDR3 region has 14 residues. The germline gives CDR1 ENHRY, CDR2 SYGVKD. Trimming removed 8 bases from V and 0 bases from J; junction bases left unmatched: 3. In nucleotides, the CDR3 is TGTGCCATCGCACTAGCGGGAGCCTCCTACGAGCAGTACTTC. Translated: CAIALAGASYEQYF.

The rearrangement joins TRBV2 to TRBJ2-3, with TRBD2 matching 13 bases. With 2 bases clipped from V and 3 bases from J, the junction kept 8 bases outside the gene matches. The CDR3 is made up of 18 amino acids. In germline, CDR1 is SNHLY, CDR2 FYNNEI. CDR3 in DNA: TGTGCCAGCAGTGAACACCCGGGACTAGCGGGATATACAGATACGCAGTATTTT. This gives the protein CASSEHPGLAGYTDTQYF.

The V gene is TRBV5-6, the J gene TRBJ2-1, with a tentative D call TRBD1 (6 bases). Per the germline V gene, CDR1 is SGHDT and CDR2 is YYEEEE. The CDR3 is 16 residues long. V lost 3 bases and J 2 bases, leaving 15 bases between the germline ends. In nucleotides, the CDR3 is TGTGCCAGCAGCTCGGTCCGGGACACGACCTACAATGAGCAGTTCTTC. This sequence encodes CASSSVRDTTYNEQFF.

The gene calls are TRBV10-3 and TRBJ2-1, with 8 nucleotides matching TRBD2. V lost 0 bases and J lost 0; bases outside the gene matches: 13. Germline CDR1 ENHRY, CDR2 SYGVKD. There are 20 residues in the CDR3. The CDR3 loop is CAISESSGLADDSSYNEQFF. The CDR3 DNA sequence: TGTGCCATCAGTGAGTCCAGCGGACTAGCAGACGATAGCTCCTACAATGAGCAGTTCTTC.

The chain joins TRBV5-4 to TRBJ2-7; 9 nucleotides agree with TRBD1. The CDR3 loop spans 14 amino acids. Germline CDR1 reads SGHNT; CDR2 reads YYREEE (reference sequence). The V segment lost 5 bases and the J segment 3 bases; nucleotides outside the gene matches: 6. CDR3 sequence (DNA): TGTGCCAGCAGTTCCGGGACAGGGTACTACGAGCAGTACTTC. This sequence encodes CASSSGTGYYEQYF.

This sequence joins TRBV2 and TRBJ2-7; tentatively, D is TRBD1 or TRBD2 (5 bases each). The V end lost 8 bases, the J end lost 4 bases, and 18 bases lay between the germline ends. The CDR3 has 14 amino acids. Germline values: CDR1 SNHLY, CDR2 FYNNEI. CDR3 DNA sequence: TGTGCCAGCTCAAGACGGATCGGGACGTACGAGCAGTACTTC. This translates into CASSRRIGTYEQYF.

The count of this clone is one. The chain combines TRBV7-6 with TRBJ2-1, with 9 bases aligning to TRBD2. Germline trimming cut 4 bases from V and 4 bases from J; bases unmatched to any gene: 8. CDR3 length: 16 residues. Germline loops: CDR1 SGHVS, CDR2 FNYEAQ. CDR3 residues: CASSWSGGNPYNEQFF. CDR3 sequence (DNA): TGTGCCAGCAGCTGGAGCGGGGGGAACCCATACAATGAGCAGTTCTTC.

The CDR3 protein is CASSPLAGGRETQYF. The CDR3 DNA sequence: TGTGCCAGCAGTCCCTTAGCGGGAGGGCGAGAGACCCAGTACTTC. This sequence joins TRBV28 and TRBJ2-5, with 11 bases fitting TRBD2. The length of the CDR3 is 15 residues. J was trimmed by 4 bases and V by 5 bases; bases with no gene match: 6. Germline loops: CDR1 MDHEN, CDR2 SYDVKM.

This rearrangement joins TRBV5-8 to TRBJ2-5; TRBD2 matches 10 bases. CDR3 length equals 16 residues. Trimming took 0 bases from V and 5 from J; bases not matched to a gene: 7. Germline CDR1 and CDR2: SGHTS and YDEGEE. The CDR3 spells CASSLVDRAGGETQYF. Written as DNA, the CDR3 is TGTGCCAGCAGCTTGGTAGATCGAGCGGGAGGGGAGACCCAGTACTTC. The full variable domain, in which reference TRBV5-8 and TRBJ2-5 provide the parts outside the CDR3, is EAGVTQSPTHLIKTRGQQATLRCSPISGHTSVYWYQQALGLGLQFLLWYDEGEERNRGNFPPRFSGRQFPNYSSELNVNALELEDSALYLCASSLVDRAGGETQYFGPGTRLLVL.

This chain joins TRBV4-1 and TRBJ2-5; D is unclear. CDR3 size: 14 residues. Trimming cost V 0 bases and J 2 bases, with 7 bases left between them. In germline, CDR1 is MGHRA, CDR2 YSYEKL. The CDR3: CASSQETAQETQYF. CDR3 coding DNA: TGCGCCAGCAGCCAAGAGACGGCTCAAGAGACCCAGTACTTC.

The rearrangement uses TRBV29-1 and TRBJ2-6; possible D gene TRBD1, 5 bases. The CDR3 loop spans 16 amino acids. Deletions cut 3 bases from V and 3 bases from J, with 15 bases between. Germline V lookup: CDR1 SQVTM, CDR2 ANQGSEA. CDR3 in amino acids: CSVEGYRYYGANVLTF. The CDR3 coding sequence is TGCAGCGTTGAGGGCTACAGGTACTATGGGGCCAACGTCCTGACTTTC. The whole variable domain, filled in from reference TRBV29-1 and TRBJ2-6, reads SAVISQKPSRDICQRGTSLTIQCQVDSQVTMMFWYRQQPGQSLTLIATANQGSEATYESGFVIDKFPISRPNLTFSTLTVSNMSPEDSSIYLCSVEGYRYYGANVLTFGAGSRLTVL.

This clone was detected only once. The chain couples TRBV5-6 to TRBJ1-1, with 7 nucleotides matching TRBD1. Germline lookup yields CDR1 SGHDT and CDR2 YYEEEE. With V trimmed by 4 bases and J by 3 bases, 6 bases remained unmatched. CDR3 length equals 14 residues. The CDR3 region is CASSVGQWDTEAFF. For the CDR3, the DNA is TGTGCCAGCAGCGTGGGACAGTGGGACACTGAAGCTTTCTTT.